This T cell receptor beta chain derives from a study of tumor and adjacent non-tumor tissue in lung cancer. Study-wide context: The cohort had 12 adenocarcinoma, a couple of squamous cell and 1 small cell patients. Regarding the study as a whole: Top 100 clones took a larger repertoire share in normal lung.

Details on this clonotype: Antigen specificity is unknown. A read error may account for a junction end that differs from germline.

The CDR3 is 15 residues long. Germline loops: CDR1 SGHRS, CDR2 YFSETQ. This sample's RNA came from whole unsorted tissue. The library came from three nested PCR rounds adapted from ARM-PCR protocols. A single record per CDR3 protein comes from TCRdb applying MiXCR to the multiplex PCR reads. Of over 130,000 distinct CDR3 sequences in the sample, about 71% are singletons; the top ten hold 15% to 20%. V gene TRBV5-1 combines with J gene TRBJ2-1; 7 bases line up with TRBD1. This receptor was obtained from a man aged 60-69 years with small cell lung cancer. Input material: lung tumor tissue. The CDR3 loop reads CTSSSSGTAYNEQFF. DNA for the CDR3: TGCACCAGCAGCTCCTCCGGGACAGCCTACAATGAGCAGTTCTTC.